The next 11 T cell receptor beta chains were all read from a single sample in a study of radiation and T cells in renal cell carcinoma. As for time point: blood 2 weeks post-SBRT. Treatment meaning: 15 Gy SBRT to primary tumor, nephrectomy 4 weeks later. The data were produced by immunoSEQ multiplex PCR, yet TCRdb's version contains in-frame clones alone and is incomplete. The top ten clones hold under 25% of a sample with 65,000 to 80,000 clones, roughly 85% of them seen once. Sequencing was performed on blood, taken from a patient whose treatment included radiotherapy and nephrectomy. Receptors originate from a woman in her forties or fifties with renal cell carcinoma.

About this clone itself: The sample has other DNA sequences that encode this CDR3 too. V is TRBV5-4 and J is TRBJ1-1, with a possible D match to TRBD1 (6 bases). The V gene lost 1 base and the J gene lost 0 bases, with 13 bases spanning the gap. The CDR3 runs to 16 residues. Germline CDR1 and CDR2: SGHNT and YYREEE (reference sequence). The CDR3 protein is CASSLSGRGMNTEAFF. The DNA for the CDR3 is TGTGCCAGCAGCTTGTCGGGCAGGGGAATGAACACTGAAGCTTTCTTT.

The chain couples TRBV5-4 to TRBJ2-5; 9 nucleotides align to TRBD2. Germline V gives CDR1 SGHNT, CDR2 YYREEE (reference sequence). Unmatched junction bases numbered 10, after V lost 4 bases and J lost 0 bases. The length of the CDR3 is 17 residues. CDR3 sequence (DNA): TGTGCCAGCAGCCTAGTTAGCGGGGGCCCGTACCAAGAGACCCAGTACTTC. Its translation: CASSLVSGGPYQETQYF.

This rearrangement joins TRBV4-3 to TRBJ2-1; D uncertain. Per germline, CDR1 LGHNA and CDR2 YSLEER. This CDR3 contains 15 residues. The germline V and J ends were trimmed by 0 bases and 2 bases, with 8 bases remaining between them. The CDR3 coding sequence is TGCGCCAGCAGCCAAGACGAAGCCGCCTACAATGAGCAGTTCTTC. It yields the protein CASSQDEAAYNEQFF.

This chain links TRBV6-5 with TRBJ2-7; 9 nucleotides agree with TRBD1. Germline CDR1 and CDR2: MNHEY and SVGAGI. CDR3 length equals 14 residues. Trimming cost V 5 bases and J 7 bases; bases outside gene matches: 9. The CDR3 loop is CASSPGETGGEQYF. CDR3 coding DNA: TGTGCCAGCAGTCCGGGGGAGACAGGGGGGGAGCAGTACTTC.

V and J are TRBV11-2 and TRBJ2-7, with a possible D match to TRBD1 (5 bases). Trimming removed 1 base at V and 2 bases at J, with 15 bases between. Germline V CDR1 and CDR2: SGHAT, FQNNGV. This CDR3 contains 16 residues. CDR3 sequence (DNA): TGTGCCAGCAGCTTAGTGAGCAGGGCCCCCCCCTACGAGCAGTACTTC. Protein: CASSLVSRAPPYEQYF.

The chain carries TRBV25-1 and TRBJ1-4; 9 bases line up with TRBD1. Losses at the gene ends were 5 bases for V and 6 bases for J; bases not matched to a gene: 7. The CDR3 sequence is 15 residues long. Germline lookup yields CDR1 MGHDK and CDR2 SYGVNS. CDR3 coding DNA: TGTGCCAGCAGTCGGCTCGGGACAGGGTATGAAAAACTGTTTTTT. It codes for CASSRLGTGYEKLFF.

This chain uses TRBV6-5 with TRBJ2-3, with D perhaps matching TRBD2 (5 bases). Germline V gene data show CDR1 as MNHEY and CDR2 as SVGAGI. The CDR3 extends over 11 amino acids. V shed 8 bases and J shed 6 bases, with 9 bases lying between them. The CDR3 protein is CASARDDTQYF. The CDR3 DNA sequence: TGTGCCAGCGCCCGGGATGATACGCAGTATTTT.

The rearrangement uses TRBV7-2 and TRBJ2-1, with 12 bases matching TRBD2. The CDR3 runs 15 residues. CDR1 and CDR2 from the germline V gene are SGHTA and FQGNSA. The V and J ends lost 1 base and 14 bases, in that order; junction bases with no gene match: 9. The CDR3 region is CASSLETSGGPLEFF. The CDR3 nucleotides read TGTGCCAGCAGCTTAGAGACTAGCGGGGGCCCCTTGGAGTTCTTC.

The chain couples TRBV7-2 to TRBJ1-5; D is ambiguous. Germline V lookup: CDR1 SGHTA, CDR2 FQGNSA. The CDR3 consists of 12 residues. Between the trimmed V and J ends, which lost 5 bases and 4 bases, there was a span of 6 bases. CDR3 protein: CASSRGNQPQHF. CDR3 coding DNA: TGTGCCAGCAGCCGAGGTAATCAGCCCCAGCATTTT.

The chain uses TRBV19 and TRBJ2-7; 9 nucleotides line up with TRBD2. CDR1 is LNHDA and CDR2 is SQIVND in the germline V gene (reference sequence). The CDR3 runs to 14 residues. Losses at the gene ends were 8 bases for V and 6 bases for J; bases not matched to a gene: 11. CDR3 in DNA: TGTGCCAGTGCCAATAGCGGGAGTCGTTCCGAGCAGTACTTC. Protein: CASANSGSRSEQYF. The whole variable domain, remainder taken from reference TRBV19 and TRBJ2-7, is DGGITQSPKYLFRKEGQNVTLSCEQNLNHDAMYWYRQDPGQGLRLIYYSQIVNDFQKGDIAEGYSVSREKKESFPLTVTSAQKNPTAFYLCASANSGSRSEQYFGPGTRLTVT.

The chain links TRBV7-9 to TRBJ1-6; D gene ambiguous. Germline CDR1 SEHNR, CDR2 FQNEAQ (reference sequence). Trimming removed 1 base from V and 7 bases from J, with 8 bases in between. The CDR3 has 14 residues. Here the CDR3 reads CASSLVMANSPLHF. The CDR3 DNA reads as TGTGCCAGCAGCTTAGTTATGGCGAATTCACCCCTCCACTTT.